This record covers a single T cell receptor (beta chain). Its antigen is undetermined. The data belong to a study of T cell repertoires in cytomegalovirus infection. From germline, CDR1 is MNHEY and CDR2 SVGEGT. The CDR3 runs to 14 residues. Trimming cost V 2 bases and J 10 bases, with 15 bases left between them. General observations from the study: It was HLA-C-restricted CMV-specific TCR beta clonotypes that dominated the response ex vivo.

TCRdb ran MiXCR on the reads and lists one entry per CDR3 protein. Here the sample spans some 100,000 distinct CDR3 sequences, around a quarter being singletons. The sequence was obtained from a human donor in good health (CMV status not recorded). Some clones in this sample may be carry-over from other donors' samples. Sequencing input: CD8+ T cells from PBMCs. The chain uses TRBV6-2 or TRBV6-3 and TRBJ2-1; the D gene is possibly TRBD2 (5 bases). The CDR3 DNA sequence: TGTGCCAGCAGTTACCTCATGGAGGAAAAGGAGCAGTTCTTC. Its translation: CASSYLMEEKEQFF.